This T cell receptor (beta chain) was captured in a study of blood T cell repertoires in COVID-19. The length of the CDR3 is 14 residues. Germline-derived CDR1 and CDR2 are GTSNPN and SVGIG (reference sequence). The V and J ends lost 2 bases and 8 bases respectively, with 18 bases between them. Original data processing: For nucleated cells, counts were estimated from reference gene primer amplification. Profiled with immunoSEQ multiplex PCR; TCRdb holds only in-frame clones, not every one. The D gene and trimming were derived from the DNA, and the V and J assignments and clone size from that table. This table holds approximately 320,000 clones, approximately 85% found once.

The sample consisted of peripheral blood. J is TRBJ1-2 and V is TRBV30; TRBD1 might be the D (6 bases). The clonotype comes from a human donor in a cohort sampled during active COVID-19. The CDR3: CAWSRGRGTLGYTF. As DNA, the CDR3 is TGTGCCTGGAGTCGGGGCAGGGGAACCTTGGGCTACACCTTC.